The 20 T cell receptor beta chains given below trace back to one sample, sequenced in a study of cytomegalovirus exposure and HLA in healthy donors. The primer mix had 60 Vbeta and 13 Jbeta primers. TCRdb's table, derived via immunoSEQ multiplex PCR, lists solely in-frame clones and lacks some. The sample holds some 220,000 clones, around 80% seen once. Sequences were obtained from PBMCs. These receptors came from a boy aged 10-17 years in good health and CMV-seronegative.

The chain has TRBV13 and TRBJ1-3; no reliable D call. V was trimmed by 3 bases and J by 9 bases, leaving 15 bases between them. The CDR3 is made up of 14 amino acids. Germline values: CDR1 PRHDT, CDR2 FYEKMQ (reference sequence). The CDR3 reads CASSFSSTEGTIYF. DNA of the CDR3: TGTGCCAGCAGCTTCTCTTCCACGGAGGGCACCATATATTTT.

This clone occurred once. The rearrangement joins TRBV5-4 to TRBJ2-2; D is unclear. The V end lost 2 bases, the J end lost 0 bases, and 11 bases lay between the germline ends. CDR3 size: 16 residues. Germline V lookup: CDR1 SGHNT, CDR2 YYREEE (reference sequence). The CDR3 reads CASSFRLAANTGELFF. The CDR3 nucleotides are TGTGCCAGCAGCTTCCGACTGGCTGCGAACACCGGGGAGCTGTTTTTT.

There are a few counts of this clone. The J gene is TRBJ1-1, the V gene TRBV27, with 9 bases that match TRBD1. Unmatched junction bases numbered 9, after V lost 7 bases and J lost 3 bases. The CDR3 sequence is 15 residues long. Germline CDR1 MNHEY, CDR2 SMNVEV (reference sequence). For the CDR3, the DNA is TGTGCCAGCACTCCGACAGGGGGTGTATACACTGAAGCTTTCTTT. Its protein product is CASTPTGGVYTEAFF.

This rearrangement joins TRBV5-4 to TRBJ2-1, with D unclear. V lost 4 bases and J 5 bases, leaving 7 bases between the germline ends. This CDR3 is built from 12 residues. The germline V gene encodes CDR1 SGHNT and CDR2 YYREEE (reference sequence). The CDR3 nucleotides are TGTGCCAGCAGCCCCCACAACAATGAGCAGTTCTTC. Its translation: CASSPHNNEQFF.

The rearrangement joins TRBV11-3 to TRBJ2-5; D not resolved. The end of the DNA aligns better with TRBJ2-7, so the J call may be wrong. The CDR3 has 12 residues. Per germline, CDR1 SGHNT and CDR2 YENEEA. CDR3 DNA sequence: TGTGCCAGCAGCTTCAAGATCTACGAGCAGTACTTC. Amino acids: CASSFKIYEQYF.

This clone was observed once. The rearrangement joins TRBV7-9 to TRBJ1-1; D is perhaps TRBD1 (5 bases). Trimming left V 5 bases short and J 6 bases short, with 10 bases between. The CDR3 has 12 residues. Germline assignment: CDR1 SEHNR and CDR2 FQNEAQ (reference sequence). The CDR3 DNA is TGTGCCAGCAGCGGGGGGGAACCTGAAGCTTTCTTT. Residues: CASSGGEPEAFF.

The gene calls are TRBV10-3 and TRBJ2-3; no firm D call. The CDR3 spans 15 residues. The V end was cut by 6 bases, the J end by 5 bases, with 18 bases between. CDR1 is ENHRY and CDR2 is SYGVKD in the germline V gene. In nucleotides, the CDR3 is TGTGCCATCAGAACCACCCCAGCCCTAGTAGATACGCAGTATTTT. Translated, it gives CAIRTTPALVDTQYF.

This sequence joins TRBV29-1 and TRBJ1-1; 12 positions agree with TRBD1. The CDR3 covers 14 residues. Per germline, CDR1 SQVTM and CDR2 ANQGSEA. V gave up 2 bases and J gave up 7 bases; unmatched junction bases: 5. In nucleotides, the CDR3 is TGCAGCGTTGAAACGGGACAGGGGGCTCGTGAAGCTTTCTTT. It specifies CSVETGQGAREAFF.

The table lists this clone with a count of one. Germline is not matched at one junction end, which may reflect a read error. The rearrangement joins TRBV5-6 to TRBJ1-2, with 9 bases fitting TRBD1. Germline V gene data show CDR1 as SGHDT and CDR2 as YYEEEE. The length of the CDR3 is 15 residues. CDR3 coding DNA: TGTGCCAGCAGTTTGGGACAGGGTCGTTACTATGGCTACACCTTC. Encoded protein: CASSLGQGRYYGYTF.

This clone was observed a few times. The chain is built from TRBV6-1 and TRBJ2-5; the match to TRBD2 covers 9 bases. There are 15 residues in the CDR3. Germline V gene lookup returns CDR1 MNHNS and CDR2 SASEGT. The V gene end was trimmed by 2 bases and the J gene end by 2 bases; junction bases not matched to a gene: 3. This CDR3 reads CASSELAGEQETQYF. DNA for the CDR3: TGTGCCAGCAGTGAATTAGCGGGGGAACAAGAGACCCAGTACTTC.

This clone was recorded a few times. J is TRBJ2-5 and V is TRBV18; 7 bases fit TRBD2. The CDR3 is 16 residues long. Germline values: CDR1 KGHSH, CDR2 LQKENI. The trim removed 6 bases at V and 1 base at J, leaving 11 bases unmatched. Here the CDR3 reads CASSPTGGGGQETQYF. The CDR3 DNA sequence: TGTGCCAGCTCGCCCACGGGAGGAGGCGGCCAAGAGACCCAGTACTTC.

This clone was counted between two and nine times. The rearrangement uses TRBV5-4 and TRBJ1-5; D unresolved. V dropped 4 bases and J dropped 0 bases, with 8 bases sitting between them. CDR3 length equals 14 residues. CDR1 and CDR2 (germline): SGHNT, YYREEE (reference sequence). CDR3 sequence: CASSAAGSNQPQHF. DNA of the CDR3: TGTGCCAGCAGCGCCGCCGGTAGCAATCAGCCCCAGCATTTT.

The gene calls are TRBV29-1 and TRBJ2-7; TRBD1 matches at 7 bases. From germline, CDR1 is SQVTM and CDR2 ANQGSEA. The V segment lost 7 bases and the J segment 6 bases; nucleotides outside the gene matches: 6. The CDR3 runs to 11 residues. The CDR3 protein is CSGRTGLEQYF. CDR3 nucleotide sequence: TGCAGCGGGAGGACAGGTCTCGAGCAGTACTTC.

The V call is TRBV6-1, the J call TRBJ1-2, with D perhaps matching TRBD1 (5 bases). The CDR3 runs 15 residues. The V and J ends lost 2 bases and 7 bases respectively, with 17 bases between them. Germline V gene sequence: CDR1 MNHNS, CDR2 SASEGT. The CDR3 bases are TGTGCCAGCAGTGAATTAGGACAAGGCTTCTCTGGCTACACCTTC. Amino acid sequence: CASSELGQGFSGYTF.

The chain combines TRBV2 with TRBJ2-7; perhaps TRBD1 as D (6 bases). Per the germline V gene, CDR1 is SNHLY and CDR2 is FYNNEI. This CDR3 region has 14 residues. V lost 6 bases and J 0 bases, leaving 12 bases between the germline ends. The CDR3 region is CASRGAVTSYEQYF. In DNA, the CDR3 is TGTGCCAGCAGGGGGGCAGTGACCTCCTACGAGCAGTACTTC.

This rearrangement joins TRBV7-6 to TRBJ1-5, with 7 positions matching TRBD1. CDR3 length: 16 residues. Germline V gives CDR1 SGHVS, CDR2 FNYEAQ. Losses at the gene ends were 0 bases for V and 4 bases for J; bases not matched to a gene: 6. CDR3 residues: CASSLAPKGQNQPQHF. Here the CDR3 DNA reads TGTGCCAGCAGCTTAGCACCGAAGGGACAGAATCAGCCCCAGCATTTT.

The chain carries TRBV6-4 and TRBJ2-3; no firm D call. Trimming left V 4 bases short and J 4 bases short, with 12 bases between. The CDR3 length is 14 residues. Germline assignment: CDR1 MRHNA and CDR2 SNTAGT. The CDR3: CASSAEPPPDTQYF. CDR3 sequence (DNA): TGTGCCAGCAGTGCGGAGCCCCCCCCAGATACGCAGTATTTT.

Only a few counts were recorded for this clone. The chain is built from TRBV6-5 and TRBJ1-1; the D gene is possibly TRBD1 (5 bases). CDR1 and CDR2 from the germline V gene are MNHEY and SVGAGI. This CDR3 is built from 15 residues. The V end was cut by 0 bases, the J end by 4 bases, with 12 bases between. CDR3 loop: CASSYSGAPGTEAFF. CDR3 bases: TGTGCCAGCAGTTACTCAGGGGCGCCGGGCACTGAAGCTTTCTTT.

The V and J genes are TRBV7-2 and TRBJ2-4; no clear D gene. V lost 2 bases to trimming and J lost 0 bases, with 5 bases between them. The CDR3 extends over 14 amino acids. From germline, CDR1 is SGHTA and CDR2 FQGNSA. In DNA, the CDR3 is TGTGCCAGCAGCTTACGAGTAGCCAAAAACATTCAGTACTTC. It translates to CASSLRVAKNIQYF.

The CDR3 coding sequence is TGTGCCAGCAGCTTCATGACAGGTCTAGCTAACTATGGCTACACCTTC. The encoded protein is CASSFMTGLANYGYTF. The chain has TRBV11-2 and TRBJ1-2; D is possibly TRBD1 (6 bases). The CDR3 runs to 16 residues. Germline loops: CDR1 SGHAT, CDR2 FQNNGV. With 3 bases removed from V and 0 bases from J, the gap between germline ends came to 14 bases.